The 28 T cell receptor beta chains listed next were all sequenced from one sample in a study of spatial heterogeneity in lung cancer. Their antigens are not known. This sample's time point: sample taken at primary tumor resection. Study-wide points: For expanded intratumoral alpha and beta TCRs, counts tracked tumor mutation counts.

MiXCR, applied by TCRdb to the 5' RACE reads, yields one record per CDR3 protein. The profile covers about 4,800 distinct CDR3 sequences, with about 7.4% appearing a single time and 45% taken by the ten largest. The material sequenced was lung tumor tissue, taken at surgery. Receptors were obtained from a male donor with early-stage non-small cell lung cancer.

The table lists this clonotype with many counts. The V gene is TRBV9, the J gene TRBJ2-5; 9 nucleotides line up with TRBD2. Trimming at V came to 4 bases and at J to 1 base, leaving 14 bases not matched to a gene. Germline V lookup: CDR1 SGDLS, CDR2 YYNGEE. The CDR3 loop spans 18 amino acids. CDR3 sequence: CASSPQGDSGGSQETQYF. CDR3 nucleotides: TGTGCCAGCAGCCCCCAGGGGGATAGCGGGGGCTCCCAAGAGACCCAGTACTTC.

V usage is TRBV10-2 and J usage is TRBJ2-7; D assignment may be TRBD1 or TRBD2 (5 bases each). CDR3 length: 14 residues. Germline CDR1 reads WSHSY; CDR2 reads SAAADI. Trimming cost V 1 base and J 6 bases, with 13 bases left between them. In DNA, the CDR3 is TGCGCCAGCAGTGAGTTTTGGGACCCCCTCGAGCAGTACTTC. As protein: CASSEFWDPLEQYF.

In its sample, this clonotype was seen a few times. The chain is built from TRBV7-2 and TRBJ2-7; weak D call: TRBD2 (5 bases). This CDR3 comprises 13 residues. V gave up 2 bases and J gave up 7 bases, with 12 bases separating them. CDR1 and CDR2 (germline): SGHTA, FQGNSA. The CDR3: CASSLQDPGEQYF. In DNA form, the CDR3 reads TGTGCCAGCAGCTTACAGGACCCGGGGGAGCAGTACTTC.

This clonotype is medium-sized within its sample. This sequence joins TRBV15 and TRBJ2-3; 7 positions agree with TRBD2. Germline lookup yields CDR1 LNHNV and CDR2 YYDKDF (reference sequence). The length of the CDR3 is 14 residues. V shed 4 bases and J 2 bases; nucleotides not matched to a gene: 3. For the CDR3, the DNA is TGTGCCACCAGCAAGGGACTATTCACAGATACGCAGTATTTT. Translation gives CATSKGLFTDTQYF. The whole variable domain, remainder taken from reference TRBV15 and TRBJ2-3, is DAMVIQNPRYQVTQFGKPVTLSCSQTLNHNVMYWYQQKSSQAPKLLFHYYDKDFNNEADTPDNFQSRRPNTSFCFLDIRSPGLGDTAMYLCATSKGLFTDTQYFGPGTRLTVL.

In this sample, this clonotype turned up many times. This chain joins TRBV7-8 and TRBJ2-2, with TRBD2 matching over 10 bases. The CDR3 covers 14 residues. Germline V gene sequence: CDR1 SGHVS, CDR2 FQNEAQ. V lost 4 bases, J lost 7 bases, and 3 bases stayed unmatched. The CDR3 is CASSWGLAIGELFF. The CDR3 DNA is TGTGCCAGCAGCTGGGGACTAGCGATCGGGGAGCTGTTTTTT. The full variable domain, rest sourced from reference TRBV7-8 and TRBJ2-2, is GAGVSQSPRYKVAKRGQDVALRCDPISGHVSLFWYQQALGQGPEFLTYFQNEAQLDKSGLPSDRFFAERPEGSVSTLKIQRTQQEDSAVYLCASSWGLAIGELFFGEGSRLTVL.

This clonotype was seen ten or more times. This rearrangement joins TRBV7-9 to TRBJ1-2; 9 bases match TRBD1. With V trimmed by 4 bases and J by 2 bases, 5 bases remained unmatched. Germline V gene sequence: CDR1 SEHNR, CDR2 FQNEAQ (reference sequence). There are 15 residues in the CDR3. Here the CDR3 DNA reads TGTGCCAGCAGCTCCCGGGACAGGGTAAACTATGGCTACACCTTC. Amino acids: CASSSRDRVNYGYTF.

The chain carries TRBV12-5 and TRBJ2-3; D may match TRBD1 or TRBD2 (5 bases each). Germline V gene data show CDR1 as LGHNT and CDR2 as FRNRAP. V was cut by 6 bases and J by 7 bases, with 14 bases left in between. The CDR3 has 13 residues. CDR3 residues: CASGPPQGHTQYF. The CDR3 DNA reads as TGTGCTAGTGGCCCCCCCCAGGGACATACGCAGTATTTT.

This clonotype showed up just a few times. The chain combines TRBV7-2 with TRBJ1-5; D perhaps matches TRBD1 (5 bases). CDR1 SGHTA and CDR2 FQGNSA come from the germline V gene. V lost 3 bases, J lost 9 bases, and 15 bases lay in between. The CDR3 runs to 14 residues. The CDR3 loop reads CASSFAGSQGPQHF. The CDR3 DNA follows: TGTGCCAGCAGCTTTGCAGGGAGCCAGGGGCCCCAGCATTTT.

This clonotype was detected many times. CDR3: CASMIQGNTEAFF. Written as DNA, the CDR3 is TGTGCCAGCATGATACAGGGGAACACTGAAGCTTTCTTT. The chain couples TRBV6-1 to TRBJ1-1; D may be TRBD1 (6 bases). Per the germline V gene, CDR1 is MNHNS and CDR2 is SASEGT. The CDR3 has 13 amino acids. V shed 7 bases and J shed 1 base, with 10 bases lying between them.

In this sample, this clonotype turned up many times. The rearrangement links TRBV21-1 to TRBJ1-4; the DNA was not used to check the table's D call, TRBD1. TRBV21-1 is flagged as a pseudogene. This CDR3 is 15 amino acids long. The CDR3 sequence is CASSAIGDRDEKLFF. The CDR3 nucleotides are TGTGCCAGCAGCGCCATAGGGGACAGAGATGAAAAACTGTTTTTT.

This clonotype was recorded at least ten times. The chain joins TRBV6-2 or TRBV6-3 to TRBJ2-5; TRBD2 aligns across 10 bases. V trimming: 10 bases; J trimming: 1 base; junction bases outside the gene matches: 3. The CDR3 consists of 13 residues. Germline V gene lookup returns CDR1 MNHEY and CDR2 SVGEGT. The CDR3 sequence: CATRTSGQETQYF. The CDR3 DNA follows: TGTGCCACCAGGACTAGCGGCCAAGAGACCCAGTACTTC.

This clonotype was seen at least ten times. The chain has TRBV5-1 and TRBJ1-1; TRBD1 agrees at 9 bases. This CDR3 is built from 15 residues. Trimming removed 5 bases from V and 0 bases from J; junction bases left unmatched: 5. Germline CDR1 SGHRS, CDR2 YFSETQ. The CDR3 sequence: CASRQGTGMNTEAFF. The CDR3 nucleotides read TGCGCCAGCAGGCAAGGGACAGGGATGAACACTGAAGCTTTCTTT.

This chain links TRBV2 with TRBJ2-7, with D perhaps matching TRBD1 (6 bases). Germline V lookup: CDR1 SNHLY, CDR2 FYNNEI. V gave up 0 bases and J gave up 2 bases, with 14 bases separating them. This CDR3 has 16 amino acids. The CDR3 here is CASSEAQGILAYEQYF. As DNA, the CDR3 is TGTGCCAGCAGTGAAGCGCAGGGGATTTTAGCCTACGAGCAGTACTTC.

The chain carries TRBV28 and TRBJ1-2; D is unclear. CDR3 length: 12 residues. The germline V gene encodes CDR1 MDHEN and CDR2 SYDVKM. V gave up 4 bases and J gave up 2 bases, with 5 bases separating them. As DNA, the CDR3 is TGTGCCAGCAGTTCTTTGAACTATGGCTACACCTTC. It specifies CASSSLNYGYTF.

In its sample, this clonotype was seen many times. V is TRBV2 and J is TRBJ1-1, with D unclear. The V and J ends lost 6 bases and 0 bases respectively, with 5 bases between them. This CDR3 comprises 12 residues. The germline gives CDR1 SNHLY, CDR2 FYNNEI. The CDR3 here is CASRGMNTEAFF. The CDR3 DNA reads as TGTGCCAGCAGAGGCATGAACACTGAAGCTTTCTTT.

By sample share, this clonotype is medium-sized (0.01 to 0.1%). The CDR3 DNA follows: TGTGCCAGCAGTTGGTGGGGACAGGGTTATCAGCCCCAGCATTTT. It yields the protein CASSWWGQGYQPQHF. The chain carries TRBV6-2 or TRBV6-3 and TRBJ1-5; TRBD1 matches 9 bases. The CDR3 totals 15 residues. Unmatched junction bases numbered 6, after V lost 4 bases and J lost 5 bases. In germline, CDR1 is MNHEY, CDR2 SVGEGT.

The chain couples TRBV7-8 to TRBJ1-3; TRBD1 matches 7 bases. The length of the CDR3 is 15 residues. The V gene end was trimmed by 2 bases and the J gene end by 3 bases; junction bases not matched to a gene: 4. Germline CDR1 SGHVS, CDR2 FQNEAQ. CDR3 coding DNA: TGTGCCAGCAGCTTACCACGGGACAGTGGAAACACCATATATTTT. Encoded protein: CASSLPRDSGNTIYF.

This clonotype was recorded many times. J is TRBJ1-6 and V is TRBV20-1; 11 bases are shared with TRBD1. The junction had 9 bases not matched to a gene; V was cut back by 6 bases and J by 8 bases. Germline CDR1 is DFQATT and CDR2 is SNEGSKA (reference sequence). CDR3 size: 15 residues. The chain's CDR3 is CSARLKGQGDSPLHF. The CDR3 DNA reads TGCAGTGCCAGACTTAAGGGACAGGGGGATTCACCCCTCCACTTT.

This clonotype showed up many times. The V and J genes are TRBV24-1 and TRBJ1-5, with 8 bases matching TRBD1. V was pared by 5 bases and J by 10 bases, with 9 bases of the junction left unmatched. This CDR3 spans 14 amino acids. The germline V gene has CDR1 KGHDR and CDR2 SFDVKD. The CDR3 sequence: CATSGRGPGTPQHF. CDR3 bases: TGTGCCACCAGTGGCAGGGGGCCAGGGACACCCCAGCATTTT.

This clonotype was observed at least ten times. The chain employs TRBV18 and TRBJ2-5; D gene uncertain. This CDR3 is 14 amino acids long. The V gene's germline CDR1 is KGHSH and CDR2 LQKENI. V was trimmed by 5 bases and J by 1 base, leaving 11 bases between them. The CDR3 here is CASSNQLLQETQYF. DNA for the CDR3: TGTGCCAGCTCAAACCAGCTTCTCCAAGAGACCCAGTACTTC.

This clonotype was detected many times. DNA of the CDR3: TGTGCCAGCAGCTTAAGGAGTAGCGGGGGGATCCAAAATACGCAGTATTTT. It yields the protein CASSLRSSGGIQNTQYF. The V gene is TRBV7-2, the J gene TRBJ2-3, with TRBD2 matching 10 bases. From germline, CDR1 is SGHTA and CDR2 FQGNSA. Losses at the gene ends were 2 bases for V and 7 bases for J; bases not matched to a gene: 12. The CDR3 runs to 17 residues. Together with reference TRBV7-2 and TRBJ2-3, the CDR3 gives the full variable domain: GAGVSQSPSNKVTEKGKDVELRCDPISGHTALYWYRQSLGQGLEFLIYFQGNSAPDKSGLPSDRFSAERTGGSVSTLTIQRTQQEDSAVYLCASSLRSSGGIQNTQYFGPGTRLTVL.

The CDR3: CSAMRIGTNEKLFF. The CDR3 coding sequence is TGCAGTGCTATGAGAATCGGGACTAATGAAAAACTGTTTTTT. The chain employs TRBV20-1 and TRBJ1-4; D is ambiguous. Germline V gene lookup returns CDR1 DFQATT and CDR2 SNEGSKA (reference sequence). This CDR3 has 14 amino acids. The ends were cut back, 4 bases at V and 2 bases at J, with 11 bases in the middle.

By sample fraction, this clonotype is large. The J gene is TRBJ2-2, the V gene TRBV7-2; no clear D gene. Trimming left V 6 bases short and J 1 base short, with 15 bases between. The CDR3 is made up of 16 amino acids. The germline gives CDR1 SGHTA, CDR2 FQGNSA. This CDR3 is CASSRSSVGNTGELFF. The CDR3, as DNA: TGTGCCAGCAGTCGAAGCAGCGTGGGGAACACCGGGGAGCTGTTTTTT.

This clonotype appeared many times. This chain links TRBV7-2 with TRBJ2-2, with 9 bases lining up with TRBD2. V lost 0 bases and J lost 4; bases outside the gene matches: 9. The CDR3 length is 18 residues. Germline CDR1 and CDR2: SGHTA and FQGNSA. The DNA for the CDR3 is TGTGCCAGCAGCTTAGCGTGGAGCGGGAGGTACTCCACCGGGGAGCTGTTTTTT. This sequence encodes CASSLAWSGRYSTGELFF.

This clonotype was counted between two and nine times. The rearrangement joins TRBV15 to TRBJ1-1; possibly TRBD1 for D (6 bases). Germline CDR1 is LNHNV and CDR2 is YYDKDF (reference sequence). This CDR3 comprises 15 residues. V dropped 3 bases and J dropped 6 bases, with 17 bases sitting between them. CDR3 in amino acids: CATSSDKRQAPEAFF. CDR3 DNA sequence: TGTGCCACCAGCAGCGACAAGCGACAGGCCCCTGAAGCTTTCTTT.

This clonotype was observed at least ten times. V and J are TRBV7-3 and TRBJ2-3; D remains unclear. Per the germline V gene, CDR1 is SGHTA and CDR2 is FQGTGA. The germline V and J ends were trimmed by 5 bases and 4 bases, with 10 bases remaining between them. The CDR3 has 13 residues. The CDR3 here is CASSPGVSDTQYF. The CDR3 DNA reads TGTGCCAGCAGCCCTGGGGTATCAGATACGCAGTATTTT.

This clonotype was picked up a small number of times. The rearrangement joins TRBV7-9 to TRBJ2-2, with unresolved D. This CDR3 comprises 11 residues. V shed 6 bases and J shed 3 bases, with 2 bases lying between them. Looked up from germline, CDR1 is SEHNR and CDR2 is FQNEAQ (reference sequence). DNA for the CDR3: TGTGCCAGCAGTTACACCGGGGAGCTGTTTTTT. The encoded protein is CASSYTGELFF.

V is TRBV29-1 and J is TRBJ1-1, with a tentative D call TRBD1 (5 bases). CDR3 length equals 12 residues. The germline gives CDR1 SQVTM, CDR2 ANQGSEA. Trimming stripped 6 bases from V and 3 bases from J, with 11 bases between. The DNA for the CDR3 is TGCAGCGTGGGGGACGGTGACACTGAAGCTTTCTTT. It is translated as CSVGDGDTEAFF.